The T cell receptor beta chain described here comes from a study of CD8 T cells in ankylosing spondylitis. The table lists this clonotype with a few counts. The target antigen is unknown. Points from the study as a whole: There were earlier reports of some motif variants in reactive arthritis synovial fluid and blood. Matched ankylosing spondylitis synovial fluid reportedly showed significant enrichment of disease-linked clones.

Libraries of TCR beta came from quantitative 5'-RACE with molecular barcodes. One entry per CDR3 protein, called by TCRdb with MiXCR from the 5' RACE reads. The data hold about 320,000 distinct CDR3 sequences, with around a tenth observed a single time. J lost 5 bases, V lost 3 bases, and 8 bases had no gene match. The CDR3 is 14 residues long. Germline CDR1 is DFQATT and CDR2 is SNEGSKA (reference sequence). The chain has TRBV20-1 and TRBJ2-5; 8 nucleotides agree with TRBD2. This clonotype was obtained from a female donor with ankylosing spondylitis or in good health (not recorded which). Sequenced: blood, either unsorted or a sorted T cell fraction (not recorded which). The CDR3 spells CSARAGGPSETQYF. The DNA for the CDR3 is TGCAGTGCTAGGGCGGGGGGACCGTCGGAGACCCAGTACTTC.